This passage covers 3 T cell receptor beta chains from one sample sequenced in a study of beta chain features in type 1 diabetes. The isolated RNA, all of it, was reverse transcribed, so expressed TCRB transcripts were what got sequenced. TCRdb's copy holds only in-frame clones and misses some; the assay was immunoSEQ multiplex PCR. Here the sample spans some 200,000 clones, 9.5% to 13% being singletons. Sequencing used central memory CD4+ T cells from blood. The receptors were gathered from a man aged 18-30 years in good health.

This clone was found a few times. The rearrangement uses TRBV2 and TRBJ2-5; 8 nucleotides agree with TRBD2. The J segment lost 13 bases and the V segment lost 0 bases, leaving 4 bases of the junction unmatched. Germline V gene sequence: CDR1 SNHLY, CDR2 FYNNEI. The CDR3 length is 12 residues. The CDR3 spells CASSEARTSPYF. In DNA form, the CDR3 reads TGTGCCAGCAGTGAAGCGCGGACTAGCCCGTACTTC.

This clone was seen only a few times. V gene TRBV10-3 combines with J gene TRBJ2-5, with 7 bases identical to TRBD1. The V gene's germline CDR1 is ENHRY and CDR2 SYGVKD. Trimming cost V 5 bases and J 7 bases; bases outside gene matches: 4. The CDR3 covers 12 residues. The CDR3 DNA sequence: TGTGCCATCAGTCCGGGACAGACGACCCAGTACTTC. Encoded protein: CAISPGQTTQYF.

This clone was seen more than once but under ten times. The chain recombines TRBV7-2 with TRBJ2-7, with 10 bases lining up with TRBD2. The CDR3 has 13 residues. The J segment lost 4 bases and the V segment lost 8 bases, leaving 5 bases of the junction unmatched. From germline, CDR1 is SGHTA and CDR2 FQGNSA. CDR3: CASGSGRAYEQYF. The CDR3 nucleotides read TGTGCCAGCGGAAGCGGGAGGGCTTACGAGCAGTACTTC. Together with reference TRBV7-2 and TRBJ2-7, the CDR3 gives the full variable domain: GAGVSQSPSNKVTEKGKDVELRCDPISGHTALYWYRQSLGQGLEFLIYFQGNSAPDKSGLPSDRFSAERTGGSVSTLTIQRTQQEDSAVYLCASGSGRAYEQYFGPGTRLTVT.